This T cell receptor beta chain emerged from a study of blood T cell repertoires in COVID-19. On the study more broadly: Sites in the United States, Italy and Spain provided acute and convalescent COVID-19 samples. From T cells, B-cell-depleted T cells, or PBMCs came the material, which was cDNA or gDNA.

Authors' processing steps: How many nucleated cells were present was estimated from reference gene primer amplification. Sequencing used immunoSEQ multiplex PCR; TCRdb keeps in-frame clones, though not all of them. V and J calls and clone size are given by that table; D and trimming were obtained from the DNA. The table shows more than 50,000 clones, with 73% occurring only once. Germline assignment: CDR1 SGHRS and CDR2 YFSETQ. Trimming removed 0 bases at V and 9 bases at J, with 12 bases between. The CDR3 extends over 14 amino acids. The TCR sequence derives from an older woman with acute or convalescent COVID-19. The sequenced sample consisted of peripheral blood. This sequence joins TRBV5-1 and TRBJ2-2, with D maybe TRBD1 (6 bases). The CDR3, as DNA: TGCGCCAGCAGCTTGGAAATACAGGGTTGGGAGCTGTTTTTT. Translation gives CASSLEIQGWELFF.